These 6 T cell receptor beta chains share one sample of origin, sequenced in a study of blood T cell repertoires in COVID-19. Sequenced by immunoSEQ multiplex PCR; TCRdb stores in-frame clones only, minus some. The sample lists about 34,000 clones, more than 80% occurring once. The sample taken for sequencing was peripheral blood. The source of these receptors is a woman between 65 and 79 years old with acute or convalescent COVID-19.

The genes are TRBV3-1 (or the pseudogene TRBV3-2) and TRBJ1-5; D gene ambiguous. The V gene lost 6 bases and the J gene lost 7 bases, with 22 bases spanning the gap. The CDR3 has 16 amino acids. CDR1 is LGHDT, CDR2 YNNKEL, per germline (reference sequence). The DNA of the CDR3 is TGTGCCAGCAGGATCGACTCAAGATCGTATCAACAGCCCCAGCATTTT. It encodes CASRIDSRSYQQPQHF.

The V call is TRBV6-1, the J call TRBJ2-7; the D gene is possibly TRBD2 (7 bases). The CDR3 has 18 residues. V was trimmed by 4 bases and J by 2 bases, leaving 24 bases between them. Germline V gene sequence: CDR1 MNHNS, CDR2 SASEGT. The CDR3 DNA is TGTGCCAGCAGTGTGCAGGGGTGGGAGGGACGGTTACCCTACGAGCAGTACTTC. It translates to CASSVQGWEGRLPYEQYF.

This clone has a handful of counts. The V and J genes are TRBV6-5 and TRBJ2-1, with 12 bases fitting TRBD2. Trimming took 7 bases from V and 9 from J; bases not matched to a gene: 4. Germline V gene data show CDR1 as MNHEY and CDR2 as SVGAGI. CDR3 length equals 13 residues. CDR3 loop: CASMLAGGPEQFF. As DNA, the CDR3 is TGTGCCAGCATGCTAGCGGGGGGGCCTGAGCAGTTCTTC.

J is TRBJ2-2 and V is TRBV29-1, with 8 positions matching TRBD1. Germline loops: CDR1 SQVTM, CDR2 ANQGSEA. This CDR3 region has 14 residues. Trimming at V came to 4 bases and at J to 3 bases, leaving 4 bases not matched to a gene. CDR3 loop: CSVGQGWDTGELFF. CDR3 coding DNA: TGCAGCGTTGGACAGGGGTGGGACACCGGGGAGCTGTTTTTT.

This chain connects TRBV6-1 to TRBJ1-4; 11 bases line up with TRBD1. The CDR3 contains 17 residues. Trimming at V came to 4 bases and at J to 6 bases, leaving 10 bases not matched to a gene. Looked up from germline, CDR1 is MNHNS and CDR2 is SASEGT. The DNA for the CDR3 is TGTGCCAGCAGTGTCGGACAGGGGGCTAGACTAGATGAAAAACTGTTTTTT. It codes for CASSVGQGARLDEKLFF.

Only one count was recorded for this clone. V and J are TRBV27 and TRBJ2-3; TRBD1 might be the D (5 bases). Looked up from germline, CDR1 is MNHEY and CDR2 is SMNVEV (reference sequence). With 3 bases removed from V and 5 bases from J, the gap between germline ends came to 12 bases. The CDR3 spans 14 residues. The DNA of the CDR3 is TGTGCCAGCAGTTTTTCCCAGGGTTTAGATACGCAGTATTTT. Translation: CASSFSQGLDTQYF.